This T cell receptor (beta chain) emerged from a study of control samples from healthy donors and cancer patients. Data came from immunoSEQ multiplex PCR; TCRdb stores just in-frame clones and leaves some out. The data contain 260,000 or so clones, over 75% of them singletons. The CDR3 loop spans 13 amino acids. Trimming cost V 11 bases and J 2 bases; bases outside gene matches: 7. Germline V gene sequence: CDR1 MNHEY, CDR2 SVGAGI. The rearrangement links TRBV6-5 to TRBJ2-3; 7 nucleotides match TRBD1. This clonotype was sampled from a woman aged 60-75 years with lung cancer. Specimen: PBMCs. CDR3 region: CAAQGGPTDTQYF. CDR3 nucleotides: TGTGCCGCGCAAGGGGGCCCCACAGATACGCAGTATTTT.